This T cell receptor (beta chain) was identified in a study of identifying expanded T cells in peripheral blood. Findings of the study overall: Clone count variance between roughly two-week samples rose with total template count.

About this clone itself: Its specificity is not known.

This table comes from immunoSEQ multiplex PCR, and its TCRdb copy is limited to in-frame clones, with some not included. The sample shows 70,000 to 95,000 clones, 88% of them seen only once. The material sequenced was blood. The sequence derives from a person between 18 and 70 years old in good health.

CDR3 coding DNA: TGTGCCACCAGCAGAGTTCAGCAAGAGACCCAGTACTTC. Its translation is CATSRVQQETQYF. This chain connects TRBV15 to TRBJ2-5; D uncertain. This CDR3 contains 13 residues. V was pared by 1 base and J by 2 bases, with 5 bases between. CDR1 LNHNV and CDR2 YYDKDF come from the germline V gene (reference sequence). The full variable domain, its missing parts supplied by reference TRBV15 and TRBJ2-5, is DAMVIQNPRYQVTQFGKPVTLSCSQTLNHNVMYWYQQKSSQAPKLLFHYYDKDFNNEADTPDNFQSRRPNTSFCFLDIRSPGLGDTAMYLCATSRVQQETQYFGPGTRLLVL.